The source of this T cell receptor (beta chain) is a study of cytomegalovirus exposure and HLA in healthy donors. Both 60 Vbeta primers and 13 Jbeta primers went into the PCR. The assay was immunoSEQ multiplex PCR, and TCRdb's table has in-frame clones only and misses some. The repertoire consists of 70,000 to 80,000 clones, with roughly four fifths occurring once and the leading ten covering 1.9%. The study, taken as a whole, reports: A later analysis linked around 15,000 TCR beta sequences to HLA alleles at 0.05 false discovery rate. An analysis was carried out at a later point. It showed that HLA-associated TCR beta chains were more clonally expanded than equally common non-associated chains.

About this clone: What it recognizes is unknown.

Germline-derived CDR1 and CDR2 are SGHVS and FQNEAQ. V was cut by 1 base and J by 9 bases, with 19 bases left in between. This CDR3 has 15 residues. This clonotype originated in a man in his late teens or twenties in good health and CMV-seronegative. The V gene is TRBV7-8, the J gene TRBJ2-7; TRBD1 might be the D (6 bases). The material sequenced was PBMCs. CDR3 sequence: CASSLEGTRYQGQYF. Here the CDR3 DNA reads TGTGCCAGCAGCTTAGAGGGGACAAGGTATCAGGGGCAGTACTTC. Together with reference TRBV7-8 and TRBJ2-7, the CDR3 gives the full variable domain: GAGVSQSPRYKVAKRGQDVALRCDPISGHVSLFWYQQALGQGPEFLTYFQNEAQLDKSGLPSDRFFAERPEGSVSTLKIQRTQQEDSAVYLCASSLEGTRYQGQYFGPGTRLTVT.